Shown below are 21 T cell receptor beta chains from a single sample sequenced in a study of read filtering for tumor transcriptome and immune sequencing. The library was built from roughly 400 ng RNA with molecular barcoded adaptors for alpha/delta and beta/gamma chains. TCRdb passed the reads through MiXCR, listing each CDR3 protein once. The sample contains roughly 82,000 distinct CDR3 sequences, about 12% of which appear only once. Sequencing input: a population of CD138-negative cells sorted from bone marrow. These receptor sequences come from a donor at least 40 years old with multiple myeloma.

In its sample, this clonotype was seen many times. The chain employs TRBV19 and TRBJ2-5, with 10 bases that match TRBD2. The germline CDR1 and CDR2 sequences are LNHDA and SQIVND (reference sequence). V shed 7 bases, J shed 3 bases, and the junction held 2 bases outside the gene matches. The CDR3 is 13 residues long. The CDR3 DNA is TGTGCCAGTAAAGCGGGAGGGGAAGAGACCCAGTACTTC. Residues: CASKAGGEETQYF.

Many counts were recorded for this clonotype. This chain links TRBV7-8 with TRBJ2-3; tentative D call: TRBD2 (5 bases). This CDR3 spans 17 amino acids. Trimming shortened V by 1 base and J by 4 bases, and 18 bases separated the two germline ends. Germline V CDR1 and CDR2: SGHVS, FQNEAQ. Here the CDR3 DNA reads TGTGCCAGCAGCTTAGAGGGCAGCGGAGCAAGGGCAGATACGCAGTATTTT. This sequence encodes CASSLEGSGARADTQYF.

The CDR3 region is CASSQKWREATDTQYF. CDR3 nucleotides: TGCGCCAGCAGCCAGAAGTGGCGGGAGGCCACAGATACGCAGTATTTT. V and J are TRBV5-1 and TRBJ2-3; TRBD2 aligns across 8 bases. The V and J ends lost 4 bases and 2 bases, in that order; junction bases with no gene match: 9. The CDR3 runs to 16 residues. Germline assignment: CDR1 SGHRS and CDR2 YFSETQ.

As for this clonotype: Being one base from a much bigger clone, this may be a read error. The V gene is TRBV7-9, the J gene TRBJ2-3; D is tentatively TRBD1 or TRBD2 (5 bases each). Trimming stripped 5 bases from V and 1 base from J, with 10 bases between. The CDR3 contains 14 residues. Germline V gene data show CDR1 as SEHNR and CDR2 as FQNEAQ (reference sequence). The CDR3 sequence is CASSRGRGTDTQYF. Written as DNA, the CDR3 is TGTGCCAGCAGCCGGGGCAGAGGCACAGATACGCAGTATTTT.

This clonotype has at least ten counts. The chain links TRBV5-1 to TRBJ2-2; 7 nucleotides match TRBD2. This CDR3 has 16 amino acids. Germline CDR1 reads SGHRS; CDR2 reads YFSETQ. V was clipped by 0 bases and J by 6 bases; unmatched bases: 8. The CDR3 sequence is CASSLGGSPTPGELFF. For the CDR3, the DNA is TGCGCCAGCAGCTTGGGCGGGAGCCCCACTCCCGGGGAGCTGTTTTTT.

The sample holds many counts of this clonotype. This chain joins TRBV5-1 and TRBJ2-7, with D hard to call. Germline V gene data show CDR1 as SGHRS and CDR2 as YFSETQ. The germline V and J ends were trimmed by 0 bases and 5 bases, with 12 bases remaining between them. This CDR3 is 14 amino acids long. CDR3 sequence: CASSLGSQDNEQYF. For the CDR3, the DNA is TGCGCCAGCAGCTTGGGCAGTCAAGATAACGAGCAGTACTTC.

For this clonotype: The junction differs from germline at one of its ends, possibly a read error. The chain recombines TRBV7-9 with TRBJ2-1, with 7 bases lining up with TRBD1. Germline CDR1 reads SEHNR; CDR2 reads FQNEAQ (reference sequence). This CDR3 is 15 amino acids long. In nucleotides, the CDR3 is TGTGCCAGCATCATGGGGACAGCCTACAACAATGAGCAGTTATTC. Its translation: CASIMGTAYNNEQLF.

DNA of the CDR3: TGTGCCAGCAGCGAGGCGGGTAGCCTCTCCTACGAGCAGTACTTC. This translates into CASSEAGSLSYEQYF. The chain has TRBV25-1 and TRBJ2-7; tentative D call: TRBD2 (5 bases). Trimming removed 6 bases from V and 0 bases from J, with 15 bases in between. Germline values: CDR1 MGHDK, CDR2 SYGVNS. The CDR3 consists of 15 residues.

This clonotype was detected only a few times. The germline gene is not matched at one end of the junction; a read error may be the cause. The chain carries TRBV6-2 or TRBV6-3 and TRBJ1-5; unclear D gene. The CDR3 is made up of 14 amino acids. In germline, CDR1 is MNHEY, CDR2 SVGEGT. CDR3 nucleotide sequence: TGTGCCAGCAGCTGCGGTTACGTCGGTCAGTCCCAGCATTTT. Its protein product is CASSCGYVGQSQHF.

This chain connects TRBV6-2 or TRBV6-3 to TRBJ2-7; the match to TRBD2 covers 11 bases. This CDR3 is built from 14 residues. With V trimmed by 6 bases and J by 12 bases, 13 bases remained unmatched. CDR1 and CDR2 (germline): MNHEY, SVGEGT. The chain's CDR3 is CASRSGLADIFRYF. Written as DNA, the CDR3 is TGTGCCAGCAGGTCGGGACTAGCGGACATTTTCCGGTACTTC.

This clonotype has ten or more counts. CDR3 residues: CASSLFGGRSYNEQFF. DNA of the CDR3: TGTGCCAGCAGTTTATTCGGCGGGAGATCCTACAATGAGCAGTTCTTC. V usage is TRBV28 and J usage is TRBJ2-1; TRBD2 aligns across 7 bases. Germline V gives CDR1 MDHEN, CDR2 SYDVKM. V lost 1 base to trimming and J lost 1 base; unmatched junction nucleotides: 4. This CDR3 comprises 16 residues.

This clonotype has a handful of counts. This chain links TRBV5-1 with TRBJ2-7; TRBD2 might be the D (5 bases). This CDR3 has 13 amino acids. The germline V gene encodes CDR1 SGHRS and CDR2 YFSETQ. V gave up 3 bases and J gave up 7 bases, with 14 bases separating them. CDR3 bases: TGCGCCAGCAGCTCGGGGAACTATAGGGAGCAGTACTTC. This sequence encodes CASSSGNYREQYF.

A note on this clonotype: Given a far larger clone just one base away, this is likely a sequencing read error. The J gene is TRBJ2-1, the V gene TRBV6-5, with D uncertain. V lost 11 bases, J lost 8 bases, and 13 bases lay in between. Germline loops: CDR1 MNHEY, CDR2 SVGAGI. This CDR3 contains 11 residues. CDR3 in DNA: TGTGCCGGCAAAAGGTCGGATGAGCAGTTCTTC. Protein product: CAGKRSDEQFF.

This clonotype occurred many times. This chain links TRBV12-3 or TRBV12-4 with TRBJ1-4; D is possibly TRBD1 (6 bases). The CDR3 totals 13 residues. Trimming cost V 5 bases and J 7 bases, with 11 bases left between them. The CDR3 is CASSHRAGEKLFF. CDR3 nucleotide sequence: TGTGCCAGCAGTCACAGGGCAGGTGAAAAACTGTTTTTT.

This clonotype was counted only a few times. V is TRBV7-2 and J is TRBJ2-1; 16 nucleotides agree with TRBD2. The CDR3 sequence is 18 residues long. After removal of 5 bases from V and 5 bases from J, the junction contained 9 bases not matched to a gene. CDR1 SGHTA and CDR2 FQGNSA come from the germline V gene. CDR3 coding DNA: TGTGCCAGCAGCCCCCCGGGACTAGCGGGAGGGCAAGACAATGAGCAGTTCTTC. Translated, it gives CASSPPGLAGGQDNEQFF.

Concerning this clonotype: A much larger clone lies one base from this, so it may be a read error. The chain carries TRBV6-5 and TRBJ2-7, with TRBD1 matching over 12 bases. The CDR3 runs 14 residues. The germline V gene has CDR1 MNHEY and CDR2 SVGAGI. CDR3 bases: TGTGCCGGCAGTTACCGGGACAGGGGGCAAGAGCAGTACTTC. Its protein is CAGSYRDRGQEQYF.

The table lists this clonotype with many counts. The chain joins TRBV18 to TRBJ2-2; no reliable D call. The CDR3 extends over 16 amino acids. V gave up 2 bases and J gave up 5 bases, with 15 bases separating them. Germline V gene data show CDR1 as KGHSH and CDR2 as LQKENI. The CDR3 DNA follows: TGTGCCAGCTCACCAACCATTACGGGCGTGACCGGGGAGCTGTTTTTT. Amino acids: CASSPTITGVTGELFF.

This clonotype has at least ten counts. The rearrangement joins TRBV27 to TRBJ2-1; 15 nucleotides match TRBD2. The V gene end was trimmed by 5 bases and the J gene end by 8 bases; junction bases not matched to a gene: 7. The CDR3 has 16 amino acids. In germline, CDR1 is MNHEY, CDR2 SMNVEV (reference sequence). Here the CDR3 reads CASSPMGLAGGDEQFF. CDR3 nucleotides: TGTGCCAGCAGTCCGATGGGACTAGCGGGAGGAGATGAGCAGTTCTTC.

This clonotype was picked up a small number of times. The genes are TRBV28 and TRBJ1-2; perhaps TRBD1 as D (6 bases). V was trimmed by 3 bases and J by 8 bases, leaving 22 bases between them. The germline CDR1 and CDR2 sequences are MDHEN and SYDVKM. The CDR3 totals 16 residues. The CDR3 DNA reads TGTGCCAGCAGTTTGGAGACAGGCTCCCTATTCGACGGCTACACCTTC. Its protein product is CASSLETGSLFDGYTF.

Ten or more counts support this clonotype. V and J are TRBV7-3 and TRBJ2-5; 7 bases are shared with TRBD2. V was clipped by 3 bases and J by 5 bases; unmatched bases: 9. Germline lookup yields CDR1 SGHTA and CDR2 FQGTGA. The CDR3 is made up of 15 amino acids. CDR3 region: CASSLIGGSWETQYF. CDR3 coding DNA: TGTGCCAGCAGCTTGATTGGCGGGAGCTGGGAGACCCAGTACTTC.

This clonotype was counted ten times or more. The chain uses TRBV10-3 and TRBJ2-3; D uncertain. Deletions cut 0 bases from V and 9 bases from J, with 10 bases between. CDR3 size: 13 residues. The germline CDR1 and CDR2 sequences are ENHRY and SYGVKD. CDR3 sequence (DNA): TGTGCCATCAGTGAGTCATCGGGTCACACGCAGTATTTT. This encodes CAISESSGHTQYF.